These 7 T cell receptor beta chains came from one sample sequenced in a study of Ad26.COV2.S vaccination and SARS-CoV-2 variants (dated by TCRdb to about 2021). Explained via the paper, the treatment or condition label denotes: about 20 received Ad26.COV2.S at low or high dose, single or two shots; roughly five received placebo; per-sample allocation not given. For vaccine and placebo recipients, repertoires were sequenced using samples collected on day 63 after the first injection. To prepare the library, the immunoSEQ multiplex PCR assay was applied. Sourced from immuneACCESS, this table was stored by TCRdb with only in-frame sequences that have V and J called. A share of the clones is absent; for the studies checked, an unresolved V gene accounts for under half, and the remainder has no known explanation. For this sample the table gives around 320,000 clones, of which roughly 84% were detected only once. 1.9% of the sample is in the top ten clones.

The sequenced sample was peripheral blood, obtained in a trial of Ad26.COV2.S vaccine versus placebo. Source of these receptors: a person aged 18-65 years who received the Ad26.COV2.S COVID-19 vaccine or a placebo.

V usage is TRBV5-4 and J usage is TRBJ2-3; 8 positions match TRBD2. The V and J ends lost 4 bases and 1 base, in that order; junction bases with no gene match: 5. Germline V gene sequence: CDR1 SGHNT, CDR2 YYREEE (reference sequence). The length of the CDR3 is 15 residues. The CDR3 DNA sequence: TGTGCCAGCAGCATGGGGCGGGGGGGCACAGATACGCAGTATTTT. It codes for CASSMGRGGTDTQYF.

The chain combines TRBV7-9 with TRBJ2-7, with a possible D match to TRBD2 (6 bases). The CDR3 loop spans 16 amino acids. V lost 1 base to trimming and J lost 4 bases, with 17 bases between them. Germline V gene lookup returns CDR1 SEHNR and CDR2 FQNEAQ (reference sequence). As DNA, the CDR3 is TGTGCCAGCAGCTTAGGCACCGGGACTTCCATTTACGAGCAGTACTTC. Residues: CASSLGTGTSIYEQYF.

The chain combines TRBV10-3 with TRBJ1-1; 7 nucleotides match TRBD1. Losses at the gene ends were 9 bases for V and 5 bases for J; bases not matched to a gene: 9. The length of the CDR3 is 13 residues. Per germline, CDR1 ENHRY and CDR2 SYGVKD. In nucleotides, the CDR3 is TGTGCCATTAACAGGGGTGACGGGACTGAAGCTTTCTTT. This encodes CAINRGDGTEAFF.

A note on this clone: This sample includes further DNA sequences coding for the same CDR3. This chain joins TRBV18 and TRBJ1-1; D may be TRBD1 (5 bases). The CDR3 is 13 amino acids. Germline V gene sequence: CDR1 KGHSH, CDR2 LQKENI. The V and J ends lost 2 bases and 2 bases respectively, with 6 bases between them. CDR3 sequence: CASSPGANTEAFF. CDR3 coding DNA: TGTGCCAGCTCACCAGGGGCAAACACTGAAGCTTTCTTT. Full variable domain (outside the CDR3, taken from reference TRBV18 and TRBJ1-1): NAGVMQNPRHLVRRRGQEARLRCSPMKGHSHVYWYRQLPEEGLKFMVYLQKENIIDESGMPKERFSAEFPKEGPSILRIQQVVRGDSAAYFCASSPGANTEAFFGQGTRLTVV.

The V and J genes are TRBV7-6 and TRBJ2-1, with 16 positions matching TRBD2. V trimming: 3 bases; J trimming: 4 bases; junction bases outside the gene matches: 3. The length of the CDR3 is 17 residues. Germline V gives CDR1 SGHVS, CDR2 FNYEAQ. Here the CDR3 reads CASSLGLAGGNYNEQFF. In nucleotides, the CDR3 is TGTGCCAGCAGCTTGGGACTAGCGGGGGGGAATTACAATGAGCAGTTCTTC.

V and J are TRBV20-1 and TRBJ1-1, with no clear D. The length of the CDR3 is 12 residues. V was clipped by 3 bases and J by 1 base, with 6 bases between them. Germline V gene sequence: CDR1 DFQATT, CDR2 SNEGSKA (reference sequence). For the CDR3, the DNA is TGCAGTGCTAGTGAGGCGAACACTGAAGCTTTCTTT. Translated, it gives CSASEANTEAFF.

This rearrangement joins TRBV13 to TRBJ2-5, with D possibly being TRBD2 (5 bases). CDR1 is PRHDT, CDR2 FYEKMQ, per germline (reference sequence). The germline V and J ends were trimmed by 0 bases and 2 bases, with 7 bases remaining between them. The CDR3 is 14 residues long. CDR3 in amino acids: CASSLGLAQETQYF. CDR3 DNA sequence: TGTGCCAGCAGCTTAGGGCTAGCACAAGAGACCCAGTACTTC.